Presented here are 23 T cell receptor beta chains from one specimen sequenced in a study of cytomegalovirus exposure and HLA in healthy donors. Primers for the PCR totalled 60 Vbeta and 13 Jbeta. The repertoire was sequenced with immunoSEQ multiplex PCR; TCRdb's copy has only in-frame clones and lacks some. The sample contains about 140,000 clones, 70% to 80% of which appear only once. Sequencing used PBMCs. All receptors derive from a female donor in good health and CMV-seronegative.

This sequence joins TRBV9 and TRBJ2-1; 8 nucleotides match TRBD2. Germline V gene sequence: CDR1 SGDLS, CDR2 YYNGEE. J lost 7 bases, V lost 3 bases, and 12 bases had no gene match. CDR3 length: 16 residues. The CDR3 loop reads CASSGRSGTRGNEQFF. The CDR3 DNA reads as TGTGCCAGCAGCGGACGATCCGGGACTAGAGGTAATGAGCAGTTCTTC.

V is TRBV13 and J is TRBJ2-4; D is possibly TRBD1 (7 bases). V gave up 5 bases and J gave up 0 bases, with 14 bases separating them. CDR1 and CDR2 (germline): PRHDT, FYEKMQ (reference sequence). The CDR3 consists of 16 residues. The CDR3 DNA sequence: TGTGCCAGCAGCGCGGGACAGATTGGAGCCAAAAACATTCAGTACTTC. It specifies CASSAGQIGAKNIQYF.

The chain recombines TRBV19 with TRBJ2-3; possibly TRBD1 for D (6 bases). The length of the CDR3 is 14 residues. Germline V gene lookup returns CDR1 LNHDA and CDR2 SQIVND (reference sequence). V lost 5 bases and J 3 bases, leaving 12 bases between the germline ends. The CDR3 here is CASSETGHTDTQYF. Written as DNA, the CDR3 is TGTGCCAGTAGTGAAACGGGACATACAGATACGCAGTATTTT. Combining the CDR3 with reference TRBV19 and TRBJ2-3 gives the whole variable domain DGGITQSPKYLFRKEGQNVTLSCEQNLNHDAMYWYRQDPGQGLRLIYYSQIVNDFQKGDIAEGYSVSREKKESFPLTVTSAQKNPTAFYLCASSETGHTDTQYFGPGTRLTVL.

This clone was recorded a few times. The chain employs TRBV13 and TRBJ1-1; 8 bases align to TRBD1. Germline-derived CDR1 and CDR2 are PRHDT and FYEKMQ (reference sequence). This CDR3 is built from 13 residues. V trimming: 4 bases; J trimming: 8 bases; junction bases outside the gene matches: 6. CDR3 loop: CASSSKDREEAFF. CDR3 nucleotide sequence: TGTGCCAGCAGCTCCAAGGACAGGGAGGAAGCTTTCTTT.

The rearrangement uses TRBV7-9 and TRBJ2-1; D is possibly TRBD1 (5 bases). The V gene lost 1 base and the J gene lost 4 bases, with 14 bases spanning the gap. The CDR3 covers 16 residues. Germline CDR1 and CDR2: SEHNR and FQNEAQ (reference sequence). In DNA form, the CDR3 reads TGTGCCAGCAGCTTAGGGACAAACCTACTTTACAATGAGCAGTTCTTC. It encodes CASSLGTNLLYNEQFF.

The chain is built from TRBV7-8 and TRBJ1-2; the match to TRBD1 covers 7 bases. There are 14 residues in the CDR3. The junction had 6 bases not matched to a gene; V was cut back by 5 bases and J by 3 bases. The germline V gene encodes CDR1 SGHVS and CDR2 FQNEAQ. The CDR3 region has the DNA TGTGCCAGCAGCCTCAGGACAGGTCACTATGGCTACACCTTC. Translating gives CASSLRTGHYGYTF.

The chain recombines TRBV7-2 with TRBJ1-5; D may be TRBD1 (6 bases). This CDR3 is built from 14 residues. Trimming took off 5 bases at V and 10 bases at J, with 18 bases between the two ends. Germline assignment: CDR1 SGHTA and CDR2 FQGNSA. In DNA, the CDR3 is TGTGCCAGCAGCCCGACAGGAGAATCGGGTCCCCAGCATTTT. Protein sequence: CASSPTGESGPQHF.

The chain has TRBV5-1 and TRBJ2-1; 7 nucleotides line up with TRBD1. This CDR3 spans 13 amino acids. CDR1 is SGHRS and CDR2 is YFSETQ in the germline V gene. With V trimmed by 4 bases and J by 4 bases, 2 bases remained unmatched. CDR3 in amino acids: CASSRDSYNEQFF. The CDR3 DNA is TGCGCCAGCAGCCGGGACAGTTACAATGAGCAGTTCTTC.

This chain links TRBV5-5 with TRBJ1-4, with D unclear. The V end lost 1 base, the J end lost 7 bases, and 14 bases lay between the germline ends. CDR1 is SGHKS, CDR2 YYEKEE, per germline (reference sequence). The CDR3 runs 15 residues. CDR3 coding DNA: TGTGCCAGCAGCTTGCATGCCTCAGCGGGTGAAAAACTGTTTTTT. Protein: CASSLHASAGEKLFF.

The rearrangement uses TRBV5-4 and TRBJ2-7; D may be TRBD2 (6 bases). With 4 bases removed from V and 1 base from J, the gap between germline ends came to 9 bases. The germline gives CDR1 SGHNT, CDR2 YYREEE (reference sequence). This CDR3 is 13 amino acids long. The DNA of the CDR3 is TGTGCCAGCAGCGGCGGGACTTCCTACGAGCAGTACTTC. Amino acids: CASSGGTSYEQYF. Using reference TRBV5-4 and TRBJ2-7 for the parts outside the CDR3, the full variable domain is ETGVTQSPTHLIKTRGQQVTLRCSSQSGHNTVSWYQQALGQGPQFIFQYYREEENGRGNFPPRFSGLQFPNYSSELNVNALELDDSALYLCASSGGTSYEQYFGPGTRLTVT.

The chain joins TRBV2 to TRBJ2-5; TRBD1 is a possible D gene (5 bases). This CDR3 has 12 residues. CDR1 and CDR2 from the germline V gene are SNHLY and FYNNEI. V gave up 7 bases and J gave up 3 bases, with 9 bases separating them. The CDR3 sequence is CASTKGEETQYF. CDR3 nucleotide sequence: TGTGCCAGCACTAAAGGGGAAGAGACCCAGTACTTC.

The CDR3 DNA reads TGTGCCATCAGTGAGTACAGGGGCCGGGGTGAGCAGTTCTTC. It yields the protein CAISEYRGRGEQFF. The genes are TRBV10-3 and TRBJ2-1, with 7 bases that match TRBD1. This CDR3 has 14 amino acids. CDR1 is ENHRY and CDR2 is SYGVKD in the germline V gene. The trim removed 1 base at V and 9 bases at J, leaving 6 bases unmatched.

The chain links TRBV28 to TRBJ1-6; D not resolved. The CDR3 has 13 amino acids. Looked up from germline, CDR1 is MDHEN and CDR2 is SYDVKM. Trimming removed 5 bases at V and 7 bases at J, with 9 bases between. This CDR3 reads CASSVSRNSPLHF. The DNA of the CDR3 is TGTGCCAGCAGTGTATCGAGAAATTCACCCCTCCACTTT.

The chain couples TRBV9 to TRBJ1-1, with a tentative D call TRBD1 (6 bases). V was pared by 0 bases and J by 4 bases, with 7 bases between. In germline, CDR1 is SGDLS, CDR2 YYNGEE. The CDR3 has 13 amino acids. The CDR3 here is CASSVAGATEAFF. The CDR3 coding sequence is TGTGCCAGCAGCGTAGCAGGGGCCACTGAAGCTTTCTTT.

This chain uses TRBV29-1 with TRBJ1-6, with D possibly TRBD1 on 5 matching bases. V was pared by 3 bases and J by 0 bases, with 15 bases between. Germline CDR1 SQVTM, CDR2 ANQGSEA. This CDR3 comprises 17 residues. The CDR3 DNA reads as TGCAGCGTTGAGGACACCGCAGACTTCTCCTATAATTCACCCCTCCACTTT. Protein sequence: CSVEDTADFSYNSPLHF.

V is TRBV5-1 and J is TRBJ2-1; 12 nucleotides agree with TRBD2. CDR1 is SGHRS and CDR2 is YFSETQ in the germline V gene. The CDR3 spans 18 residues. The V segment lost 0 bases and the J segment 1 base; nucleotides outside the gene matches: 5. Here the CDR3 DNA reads TGCGCCAGCAGCTTGGAGACTAGCGGGGGCCCTTCCTACAATGAGCAGTTCTTC. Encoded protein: CASSLETSGGPSYNEQFF.

The CDR3 DNA sequence: TGTGCCAGCAGCCGACAGGGGGCCGGGGAGCTGTTTTTT. The encoded protein is CASSRQGAGELFF. The chain uses TRBV6-5 and TRBJ2-2, with TRBD1 matching over 9 bases. The CDR3 covers 13 residues. Germline V gene lookup returns CDR1 MNHEY and CDR2 SVGAGI. V shed 6 bases and J 6 bases; nucleotides not matched to a gene: 2.

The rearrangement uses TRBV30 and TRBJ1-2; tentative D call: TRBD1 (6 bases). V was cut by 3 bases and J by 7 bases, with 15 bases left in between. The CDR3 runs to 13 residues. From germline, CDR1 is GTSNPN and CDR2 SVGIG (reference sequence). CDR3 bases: TGTGCCTGGAGCCGGGGAGGGGGGAGTGGCTACACCTTC. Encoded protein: CAWSRGGGSGYTF.

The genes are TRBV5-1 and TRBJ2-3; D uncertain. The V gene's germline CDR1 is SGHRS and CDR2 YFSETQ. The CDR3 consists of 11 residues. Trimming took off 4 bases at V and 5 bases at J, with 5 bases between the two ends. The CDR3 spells CASSLRDTQYF. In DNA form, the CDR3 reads TGCGCCAGCAGCCTTAGAGATACGCAGTATTTT.

This chain's CDR3 is CASSVEAGGPRETQYF. CDR3 nucleotide sequence: TGTGCCAGCAGCGTCGAGGCGGGAGGCCCTCGGGAGACCCAGTACTTC. The chain joins TRBV9 to TRBJ2-5; TRBD2 aligns across 8 bases. V shed 2 bases and J 5 bases; nucleotides not matched to a gene: 11. CDR3 length equals 16 residues. The germline V gene has CDR1 SGDLS and CDR2 YYNGEE.

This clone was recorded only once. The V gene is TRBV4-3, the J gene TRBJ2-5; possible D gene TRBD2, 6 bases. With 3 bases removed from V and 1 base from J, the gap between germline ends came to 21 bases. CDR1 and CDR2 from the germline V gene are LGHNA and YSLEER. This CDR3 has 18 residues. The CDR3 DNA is TGCGCCAGCAGCCATGTCCCGCCCGCAGCGGGCGTCCAAGAGACCCAGTACTTC. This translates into CASSHVPPAAGVQETQYF.

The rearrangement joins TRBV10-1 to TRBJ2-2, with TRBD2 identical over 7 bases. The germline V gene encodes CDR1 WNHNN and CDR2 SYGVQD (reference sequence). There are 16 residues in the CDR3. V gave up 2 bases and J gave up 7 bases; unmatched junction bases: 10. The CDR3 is CASSEGSAGAIGELFF. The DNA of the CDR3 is TGCGCCAGCAGTGAGGGCTCGGCGGGAGCAATCGGGGAGCTGTTTTTT.

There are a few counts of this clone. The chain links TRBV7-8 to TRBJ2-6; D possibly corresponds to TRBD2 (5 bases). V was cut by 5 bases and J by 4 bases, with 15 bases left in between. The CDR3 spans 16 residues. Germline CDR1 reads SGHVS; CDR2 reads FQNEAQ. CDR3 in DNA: TGTGCCAGCAGCCGGCCTCGGGGTTCAGGGGCCAACGTCCTGACTTTC. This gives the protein CASSRPRGSGANVLTF.